This record looks at one TCR beta chain sequence and its context. TCRdb's copy holds only in-frame clones and misses some; the assay was immunoSEQ multiplex PCR. The sample lists 300,000 to 350,000 clones, 75% to 90% seen once, with around a tenth in the top ten. This record comes from a study of Ad26.COV2.S vaccination and SARS-CoV-2 variants. As for the study in general: Trial arm assignment for the donor was COV1001 Ad26.COV2.S.

As to treatment: about 20 received Ad26.COV2.S at low or high dose, single or two shots; about 5 received placebo; per-sample allocation not given. Day 63 after the first injection of vaccine or placebo was the sampling time. This vaccine is an Ad26 vector that expresses the Wuhan-strain SARS-CoV-2 spike. The V segment lost 1 base and the J segment 4 bases; nucleotides outside the gene matches: 4. The CDR3 sequence is 15 residues long. CDR1 and CDR2 from the germline V gene are KGHSH and LQKENI. The TCR originated in a person aged 18-60 years who received the Ad26.COV2.S COVID-19 vaccine or a placebo. This chain links TRBV18 with TRBJ2-7; 10 positions agree with TRBD2. The specimen comprised peripheral blood, sampled in a trial of Ad26.COV2.S vaccine versus placebo. CDR3 region: CASSPRVAGGYEQYF. Written as DNA, the CDR3 is TGTGCCAGCTCACCACGGGTAGCGGGGGGTTACGAGCAGTACTTC.